The rows below give T cell receptor beta chains drawn from one sample of a study of blood T cell repertoires in COVID-19. Measured with immunoSEQ multiplex PCR; TCRdb has only the in-frame clones, and not every one. Of roughly 40,000 clones listed, 70% to 90% are singletons. The sample comprised peripheral blood. The receptors come from a woman of 80 years or more with acute or convalescent COVID-19. The CDR3 runs from the conserved cysteine through the conserved F or W. The D gene is left open where the match is weak. Clone size is shown for a subset of rows, as once, few, many or a class of expanded clone.

v_call: TRBV20-1
d_call: TRBD2
clone_size: -
j_call: TRBJ2-3
cdr3_aa: CSASPGREDTDTQYF
cdr3_nt: TGCAGTGCTAGTCCGGGGAGGGAAGACACAGATACGCAGTATTTT

v_call: TRBV21-1
d_call: -
clone_size: -
j_call: TRBJ1-1
cdr3_aa: CASSKQGASIMNTEAFF
cdr3_nt: TGTGCCAGCAGCAAACAGGGGGCCTCTATCATGAACACTGAAGCTTTCTTT

v_call: TRBV16
d_call: -
clone_size: -
j_call: TRBJ2-7
cdr3_aa: CASSQEGRMISYEQYF
cdr3_nt: TGTGCCAGCAGCCAGGAGGGACGGATGATCTCCTACGAGCAGTACTTC

v_call: TRBV3-1/TRBV3-2
d_call: -
clone_size: -
j_call: TRBJ2-7
cdr3_aa: CASSDRKAYEQYF
cdr3_nt: TGTGCCAGCAGCGACAGGAAGGCCTACGAGCAGTACTTC

v_call: TRBV21-1
d_call: -
clone_size: -
j_call: TRBJ2-5
cdr3_aa: CASSKGPGTGEETQYF
cdr3_nt: TGTGCCAGCAGCAAAGGACCCGGGACAGGGGAAGAGACCCAGTACTTC

v_call: TRBV24-1
d_call: -
clone_size: -
j_call: TRBJ2-5
cdr3_aa: CATSERAGERDETQYF
cdr3_nt: TGTGCCACCAGTGAGCGCGCAGGGGAGAGGGATGAGACCCAGTACTTC

v_call: TRBV18
d_call: TRBD2
clone_size: few
j_call: TRBJ2-3
cdr3_aa: CASSVRTSGISTDTQYF
cdr3_nt: TGTGCCAGCTCAGTACGTACTAGCGGCATCAGCACAGATACGCAGTATTTT

v_call: TRBV15
d_call: TRBD2
clone_size: once
j_call: TRBJ2-5
cdr3_aa: CATSIGLTSDAETQYF
cdr3_nt: TGTGCCACCAGCATTGGCCTGACTAGCGATGCGGAGACCCAGTACTTC

v_call: TRBV4-2
d_call: TRBD1
clone_size: -
j_call: TRBJ1-2
cdr3_aa: CASSQGGQGKGYTF
cdr3_nt: TGTGCCAGCAGCCAAGGGGGACAGGGGAAAGGCTACACCTTC

v_call: TRBV5-1
d_call: -
clone_size: once
j_call: TRBJ2-5
cdr3_aa: CASSGETQYF
cdr3_nt: TGCGCCAGTTCGGGGGAGACCCAGTACTTC

v_call: TRBV11-2
d_call: TRBD2
clone_size: once
j_call: TRBJ2-5
cdr3_aa: CASSFTAWTSGIQETQYF
cdr3_nt: TGTGCCAGCAGCTTTACGGCATGGACTAGCGGAATCCAAGAGACCCAGTACTTC

v_call: TRBV4-1
d_call: TRBD2
clone_size: -
j_call: TRBJ2-7
cdr3_aa: CASSQDASGSSAVLDEQYF
cdr3_nt: TGCGCCAGCAGCCAAGACGCTAGCGGGTCCTCTGCTGTCCTAGACGAGCAGTACTTC

v_call: TRBV7-2
d_call: TRBD2
clone_size: -
j_call: TRBJ2-7
cdr3_aa: CASRPGLAGVEQYF
cdr3_nt: TGTGCCAGCAGACCTGGACTAGCGGGAGTCGAGCAGTACTTC